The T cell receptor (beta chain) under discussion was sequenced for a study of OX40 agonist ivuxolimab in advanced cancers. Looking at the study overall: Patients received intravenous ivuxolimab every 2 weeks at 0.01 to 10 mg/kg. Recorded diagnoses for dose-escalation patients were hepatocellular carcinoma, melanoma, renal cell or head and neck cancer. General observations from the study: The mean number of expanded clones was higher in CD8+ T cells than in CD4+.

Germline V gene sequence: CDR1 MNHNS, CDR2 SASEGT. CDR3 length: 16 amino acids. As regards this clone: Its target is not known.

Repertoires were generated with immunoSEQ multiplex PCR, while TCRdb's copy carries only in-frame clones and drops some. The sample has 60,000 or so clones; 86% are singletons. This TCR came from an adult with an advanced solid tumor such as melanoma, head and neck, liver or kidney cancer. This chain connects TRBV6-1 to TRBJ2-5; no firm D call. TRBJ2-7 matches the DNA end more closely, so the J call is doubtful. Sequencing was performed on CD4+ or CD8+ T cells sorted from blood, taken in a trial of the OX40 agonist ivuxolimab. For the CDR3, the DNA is TGTGCCAGCAGTGAAGTTGTCAACGGACCAGCCTACGAGCAGTACTTC. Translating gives CASSEVVNGPAYEQYF.